This T cell receptor (beta chain) was retrieved from a study of shared clonotypes between healthy human individuals. About the study: Serving as donors were two women and three men, whose ages spanned 18 to 49. General study findings and limits: Sampling was confined to blood; repertoires within tissues likely differ. Incompleteness in sorted-subset sequencing, despite large depth, was shown by rarefaction.

The CDR3 loop spans 14 amino acids. V lost 6 bases and J lost 0, with 12 bases in between. Germline loops: CDR1 LNHDA, CDR2 SQIVND (reference sequence). When replicate PCRs were run on sorted subsets, they used approximately 210 ng DNA, about 30,000 T cell genomes. Sequenced by immunoSEQ multiplex PCR; TCRdb stores in-frame clones only, minus some. Among about 2.1 million clones listed, 85% to 95% were seen once. As for this clone: The antigen is undetermined.

CD8 cells classed as naive were CD45RO-negative and positively selected for CCR7, excluding terminally differentiated effector memory CD45RA+ cells. The chain employs TRBV19 and TRBJ2-7; D call uncertain. Sample: naive CD8+ T cells from PBMCs. The origin of this receptor is a man aged 18 to 30 in good health. Some clones in this sample may be carry-over from other donors' samples. The CDR3 nucleotides are TGTGCCAGTAGCGGCAGCCAGAGCTCCTACGAGCAGTACTTC. The encoded protein is CASSGSQSSYEQYF.